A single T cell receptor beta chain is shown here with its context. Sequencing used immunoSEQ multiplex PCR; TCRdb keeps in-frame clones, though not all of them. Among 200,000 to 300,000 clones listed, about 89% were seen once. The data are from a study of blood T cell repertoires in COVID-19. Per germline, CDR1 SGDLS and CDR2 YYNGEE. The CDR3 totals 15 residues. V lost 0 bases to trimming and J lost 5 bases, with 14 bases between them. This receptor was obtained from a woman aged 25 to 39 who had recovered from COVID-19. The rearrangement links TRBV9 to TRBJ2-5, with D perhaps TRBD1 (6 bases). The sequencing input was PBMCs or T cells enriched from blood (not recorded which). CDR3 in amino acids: CASSVAEGVRETQYF. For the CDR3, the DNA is TGTGCCAGCAGCGTAGCTGAGGGGGTACGTGAGACCCAGTACTTC.